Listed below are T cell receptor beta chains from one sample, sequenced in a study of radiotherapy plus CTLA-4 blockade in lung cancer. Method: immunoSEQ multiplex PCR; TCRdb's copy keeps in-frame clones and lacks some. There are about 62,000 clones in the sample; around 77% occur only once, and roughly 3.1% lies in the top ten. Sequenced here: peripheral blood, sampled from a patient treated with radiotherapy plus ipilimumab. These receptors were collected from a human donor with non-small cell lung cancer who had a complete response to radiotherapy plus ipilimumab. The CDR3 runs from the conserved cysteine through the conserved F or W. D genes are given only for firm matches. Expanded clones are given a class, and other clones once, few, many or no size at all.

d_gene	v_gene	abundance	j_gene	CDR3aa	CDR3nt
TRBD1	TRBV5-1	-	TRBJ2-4	CASSKGQPGDIQYF	TGCGCCAGCAGCAAGGGACAGCCAGGTGACATTCAGTACTTC
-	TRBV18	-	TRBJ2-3	CASSPRLSTDTQYF	TGTGCCAGCTCACCCCGGTTAAGCACAGATACGCAGTATTTT
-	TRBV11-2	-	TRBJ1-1	CASSPGGVGKNTEAFF	TGTGCCAGCAGCCCAGGTGGTGTAGGCAAGAACACTGAAGCTTTCTTT
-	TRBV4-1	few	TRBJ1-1	CASSGILRGTEAFF	TGCGCCAGCAGCGGTATCCTCAGGGGAACTGAAGCTTTCTTT
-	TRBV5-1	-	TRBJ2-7	CASSPWPTGSYEQYF	TGCGCCAGCAGCCCATGGCCTACAGGCTCCTACGAGCAGTACTTC
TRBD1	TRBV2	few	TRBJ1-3	CASSEALWTGAGNTIYF	TGTGCCAGCAGTGAAGCCCTTTGGACAGGGGCAGGAAACACCATATATTTT
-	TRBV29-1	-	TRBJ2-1	CSALQGLGGRVFF	TGCAGCGCGCTACAGGGCCTCGGGGGGAGGGTGTTCTTC
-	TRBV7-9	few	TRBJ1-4	CASSPPLGANEKLFF	TGTGCCAGCAGCCCCCCCCTGGGCGCTAATGAAAAACTGTTTTTT
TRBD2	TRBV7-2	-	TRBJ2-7	CASSLAGGPSEQYF	TGTGCCAGCAGCTTAGCGGGAGGGCCAAGCGAGCAGTACTTC
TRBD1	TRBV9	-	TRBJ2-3	CASSVGRGWTDTQYF	TGTGCCAGCAGCGTAGGCAGGGGGTGGACAGATACGCAGTATTTT
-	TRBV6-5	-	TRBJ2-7	CASSYPRLHGAYEQYF	TGTGCCAGCAGTTACCCGCGGCTACATGGAGCCTACGAGCAGTACTTC
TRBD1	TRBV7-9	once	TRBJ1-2	CASSQDREVNYGYTF	TGTGCCAGCAGCCAGGACAGGGAGGTTAACTATGGCTACACCTTC
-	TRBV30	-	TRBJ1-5	CAWSVLSQPQHF	TGTGCCTGGAGTGTACTGTCTCAGCCCCAGCATTTT
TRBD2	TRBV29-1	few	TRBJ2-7	CSVDVGGTYEQYF	TGCAGCGTTGACGTGGGGGGGACCTACGAGCAGTACTTC
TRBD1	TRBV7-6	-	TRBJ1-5	CASSPGTARQPQHF	TGTGCCAGCAGCCCAGGGACAGCGCGTCAGCCCCAGCATTTT
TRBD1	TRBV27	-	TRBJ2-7	CASRPLTGAKYYEQYF	TGTGCCAGCAGACCCCTCACAGGGGCCAAGTACTACGAGCAGTACTTC